This TCR beta chain appears in the sequencing data of a study of neurological immune-mediated disorders (dated by TCRdb to between 2018 and 2021). Looking at the study overall: The study compared peripheral blood TCR-beta repertoires of HTLV-I-associated myelopathy (HAM/TSP) patients, multiple sclerosis patients and healthy controls using UMI-based sequencing. The 100 to 110 TCR-beta libraries covered PBMC samples along with longitudinal samples, technical triplicates, and paired sorted CD4+ and CD8+ T-cell subsets. The cohort included approximately 68 subjects: about 14 with HAM/TSP, around 35 with multiple sclerosis, and approximately 20 healthy controls. Longitudinal HAM/TSP and healthy donors had 3 time-points each (3-40 month intervals). What the research found in general, with its limitations: TCR clonal expansion was highest in HAM/TSP patients and lowest in MS patients, with MS patients falling below even healthy controls. Expanded clones from different subjects shared no identical CDR3 amino acid sequences, which suggests that TCR-beta repertoires were private in all groups.

This clonotype showed up many times. What antigen it recognizes has not been identified. Base qualities were left out, and no much larger clone turns up one base away. cDNA was synthesized by template-switch 5'RACE using a primer carrying a 10-nucleotide random unique molecular identifier by which each TCR transcript was tagged. Every sequencing run yielded over 160 million TCR-beta sequences covering 15-18 subjects. The RNeasy kit was used for extraction of total RNA. Using the KAPA Real-time Library Amplification kit, TCR-beta VDJ regions were amplified with primers for the TCR constant region and the 5'RACE anchor. Sample indexes and Illumina adaptors were added in a first PCR, and a second PCR then increased library yield. After Ampure bead purification, the TCR product of roughly 650 bp was size-selected on a 2% E-gel SizeSelection system. Before pooling, library quality was assessed on a Bioanalyzer, concentration was determined with Qubit, and library quantification was performed with the Kapa Library Quantification kit. An Illumina HiSeq 2500 was used to sequence the libraries paired-end at 2 x 150 bp. To increase sequence diversity, roughly 24-32% phiX was spiked into each library pool. Per the authors' processing: The UMI-based MiGEC pipeline processed quality-filtered reads and removed over 80% of raw TCR sequences during error correction. VDJ genes were aligned to IMGT germline references, and clonotypes were defined by unique CDR3 amino acid sequence plus V-J genes. Clonal expansion, Shannon diversity, and CDR3 relatedness (CalcPairwiseDistances, ClusterSamples) were evaluated with VDJtools, and phylogenetic trees were built with CLCbio workbench. A clone was classed as expanded if it had 8 or more unique UMIs, a cutoff based on coefficient-of-variation modelling across technical triplicates. The raw public reads went through TCRdb reprocessing: fastp at Q25, MiXCR clone calling, in-frame beta chains kept. Every entry covers one CDR3 protein and lists the most common genes and DNA from its rows. The authors' filters were not applied to this entry. This sample is represented by over 55,000 distinct CDR3 sequences; around a tenth of them were singletons. The ten biggest clones cover 6.5% to 8% of the sample.

The label giving this sample's time point can be read as: longitudinal time-point 1 (baseline). Unsorted PBMC libraries were generated from 2 million PBMCs stored in RNAlater at -80 °C until RNA extraction. Peripheral blood underwent Ficoll-Hypaque density gradient centrifugation to isolate PBMCs, which were then cryopreserved in liquid nitrogen. From cysteine to phenylalanine, the CDR3 is 13 amino acids long. Only CDR3 DNA is held: 39 bases, read in frame from base 1. V is cut by 2 bases and J by 8 bases, and the space between the germline ends is 12 bases. CDR1 DFQATT and CDR2 SNEGSKA are derived from the germline V gene (reference sequence).

The sequenced material came from PBMCs. The sequence was collected from a male donor with HTLV-1-associated myelopathy (HAM/TSP). The chain employs TRBV20-1 and TRBJ1-4; the D gene is perhaps TRBD1, from 5 matching bases. The DNA sequence reads TGCAGTGCTAGATTGGGACCCGGCGAAAAACTGTTTTTT. Its product reads: CSARLGPGEKLFF.